This record concerns one T cell receptor beta chain sequence. This clone was detected a few times. This clone's antigen is unknown. Per-base qualities were not stored, and no clone one base away is much larger. The donors were healthy, HIV-negative adults who had no recently reported acute infections or vaccinations. Every donor was a Caucasian adult residing in Nashville, Tennessee, USA. CD4+ T cells were enriched by magnetic negative selection, after which naive cells were positively selected on CD45RA and the negative fraction was taken as the memory subset. Blood was collected by leukapheresis, and PBMCs were isolated by Ficoll-Histopaque density gradient centrifugation and then cryopreserved in liquid nitrogen vapor phase. Analytical flow cytometry was used to check the purity and quantity of every magnetically sorted T cell population. From each sorted fraction, genomic DNA was isolated and quantified by UV absorbance on a Nanodrop 2000c.

The trim is 4 bases for V and 3 bases for J, with a gap of 9 bases between the germline ends. CDR1 SQVTM and CDR2 ANQGSEA are derived from the germline V gene. The CDR3 sequence holds 12 residues, the cysteine and phenylalanine included. Only CDR3 DNA remains: 36 bases, in frame from the first base. This specimen belongs to a study of shared clonotypes between healthy human individuals (dated by TCRdb to 2020 to 2022). Study-wide context: Three men and a couple of women, aged 18 to 49 years, made up the cohort. For each donor, CD4 naive and CD4 memory were each given three plates, CD8 naive was given two plates, and CD8 memory was given one plate. To estimate repertoire size and how much clonotypes are shared between individuals, the study performed deep sequencing of blood TCR repertoires from a few healthy adults. Libraries were prepared and TCR repertoires were sequenced by different laboratories using diverse techniques, in order to increase sequencing depth and limit assay-specific biases. Per donor, leukapheresis produced somewhere between about 0.94 and 10 billion PBMCs. Results the study describes overall, beyond this receptor: Across a few donors, 5% to 6% of naive CD4, around 3.5% of naive CD8, 2.3% of memory CD4, and roughly 0.41% of memory CD8 clonotypes were shared. Pairwise subsampling indicated that sequencing depth was expected to affect the degree of clonotype sharing among donors. The genetic and exposure-history diversity represented was limited by the small number of donors. Larger estimated clonotype richness was generally found for naive subsets than for memory subsets. Compared with non-shared clonotypes, the clonotypes found in all four sorted-subset donors had higher generation probabilities. Sampling was restricted to blood, and TCR repertoires in tissues likely differ from the TCR repertoires found in blood. Rarefaction of sorted-subset datasets indicated incomplete sequencing despite the large sequencing depth.

TCR CDR3 regions were amplified from genomic DNA by multiplex PCR using the deep immunoSEQ assay. Extracted genomic DNA from each cell subset was spread evenly across all wells of several immunoSEQ 96-well plates, with each plate serving as a replicate. For sorted subsets, 200 to 250 ng of genomic DNA, equivalent to about 30,000 T cell genomes, went into each replicate PCR. Purified libraries were measured with a Qubit 3.0 fluorometer, size-checked on a Bioanalyzer 2100, and measured again with the KAPA Library Quantification kit. Each immunoSEQ 96-well plate was sequenced on its own single-read 150-cycle Illumina NextSeq 550 flow cell. The authors processed their data as follows. Because only junctional sequences without quality scores were contained in the immunoSEQ output, filtering matching that applied to full-length reads could not be performed. Sequences were annotated with PyIR, a Python wrapper for IgBLAST v1.9, and V/J genes and CDR3 were assigned using IMGT germline references. Any read was removed if the V/J assignment was weak (E-value above 1e-6), the CDR3 was missing, or the read contained stop codons, out-of-frame junctions, or ambiguous translated residues. V3J clonotypes were defined by identical inferred V gene, J gene, and CDR3 amino acid sequence. Percentage overlap between repertoires was computed as shared unique clonotypes divided by the size of the smaller repertoire. Repertoire richness was assessed with RTK rarefaction, the Chao1 estimator, and Recon v2.1 estimates of unobserved clonotypes. Generation probabilities for all TCRbeta clonotypes obtained by the gDNA method from a handful of donors were computed using OLGA. Entries here come from immuneACCESS through TCRdb and include only in-frame sequences with V and J called. Some clones fail to appear in such tables; in the studies checked, an unresolved V gene covers under half of the shortfall, and the cause of the remainder is unknown. D and trimming come from the DNA, and the V and J calls and clone size come from that table. This sample comprises roughly 2.5 million clones, about 92% of them detected only once. Jointly, the top ten make up 0.14% of the sample.

This receptor was obtained from a man younger than 30 in good health. The rearrangement combines TRBV29-1 with TRBJ1-1; a weak D assignment points to TRBD1 (6 bases agree). Material for sequencing was naive CD4+ T cells sorted from blood. The cell subset or site label on this specimen signifies: CD45RA+ positively selected. The CDR3 reads CSVAHRDTEAFF. The DNA reads TGCAGCGTTGCGCACAGGGACACTGAAGCTTTCTTT.